This is a list of T cell receptor beta chains from one sample in a study of technical replicates of blood from a handful of donors. The protocol was immunoSEQ multiplex PCR, while the TCRdb copy is restricted to in-frame clones and leaves out a portion. Of about 70,000 clones detected, about 94% appear once; the ten largest clones hold approximately 0.4%. The sample consisted of T cells isolated from PBMCs. These receptors all come from a human donor in good health. The CDR3 runs from the conserved cysteine through the conserved F or W. The order of the fields is D gene, clone size, J gene, V gene, CDR3 DNA, CDR3 protein. D genes are given only for firm matches. Clone size is shown for a subset of rows, as once, few, many or a class of expanded clone.

- | - | TRBJ1-5 | TRBV9 | TGTGCCAGCAGCGCCGAGGGGGGGACCGGCAGCAATCAGCCCCAGCATTTT | CASSAEGGTGSNQPQHF
TRBD1 | once | TRBJ1-5 | TRBV4-2 | TGTGCCAGCAGCCAGGAGACAGGGGGAAGCAATCAGCCCCAGCATTTT | CASSQETGGSNQPQHF
- | - | TRBJ1-3 | TRBV6-5 | TGTGCCAGCAGACGCGATCCCTCTGGAAACACCATATATTTT | CASRRDPSGNTIYF
- | - | TRBJ2-6 | TRBV27 | TGTGCCAGCAGTTTAAACGCAGGGGCGCATAGCTCTGGGGCCAACGTCCTGACTTTC | CASSLNAGAHSSGANVLTF
- | - | TRBJ2-7 | TRBV5-1 | TGCGCCAGCAGCTTGCGTAGCTACGAGCAGTACTTC | CASSLRSYEQYF
- | - | TRBJ1-2 | TRBV6-5 | TGTGCCAGCAGTTACCCGGGGGGTTTTGGGGGCTACACCTTC | CASSYPGGFGGYTF
TRBD1 | - | TRBJ1-2 | TRBV9 | TGTGCCAGCAGCGCGGACAGGGCGAACTATGGCTACACCTTC | CASSADRANYGYTF
TRBD2 | - | TRBJ2-2 | TRBV4-2 | TGTGCCAGCAGCCAGAATAGGTGGGAGGGCGGGACCGGGGAGCTGTTTTTT | CASSQNRWEGGTGELFF
TRBD2 | - | TRBJ2-7 | TRBV27 | TGTGCCAGCAGTTTAGCGGGGGTCGCCTCCTACGAGCAGTACTTC | CASSLAGVASYEQYF
TRBD1 | once | TRBJ2-7 | TRBV5-8 | TGTGCCAGCAGCTCGATAGGGACAGGGAGCTCCTACGAGCAGTACTTC | CASSSIGTGSSYEQYF
- | - | TRBJ1-1 | TRBV7-2 | TGTGCCAGCAGTTTAAATCGGGACACTGAAGCTTTCTTT | CASSLNRDTEAFF
- | - | TRBJ2-7 | TRBV27 | TGTGCCAGCAGATTAGTGCAGGGTACCCTATCCCTCTACGAGCAGTACTTC | CASRLVQGTLSLYEQYF
TRBD1 | - | TRBJ1-3 | TRBV19 | TGTGCCAGTAGCCGGACAGGCCAAAACACCATATATTTT | CASSRTGQNTIYF
TRBD1 | - | TRBJ2-3 | TRBV28 | TGTGCCAGCAGGCGGGACAGGGGGACAGATACGCAGTATTTT | CASRRDRGTDTQYF
- | - | TRBJ1-3 | TRBV6-1 | TGTGCCAGCAGTGACAGGGCAGATGGAAACACCATATATTTT | CASSDRADGNTIYF
TRBD2 | - | TRBJ2-1 | TRBV6-5 | TGTGCCAGCAGCTTAGCGGGTTCTGGGTACAATGAGCAGTTCTTC | CASSLAGSGYNEQFF
- | - | TRBJ1-4 | TRBV18 | TGTGCCAGCTCACAGCGGTCTCCCAGGGAGGGTGAAAAACTGTTTTTT | CASSQRSPREGEKLFF
TRBD2 | - | TRBJ2-1 | TRBV7-9 | TGTGCCAGCAGCCCACCGGGACTAGCGTTTGAGCAGTTCTTC | CASSPPGLAFEQFF
TRBD1 | - | TRBJ2-5 | TRBV19 | TGTGCCAGTAGTAAGGGACAGGGCCGCGAACAAGAGACCCAGTACTTC | CASSKGQGREQETQYF
- | - | TRBJ2-7 | TRBV4-2 | TGTGCCAGCAGCCGCGAGACTGGCCCCGCCTACGAGCAGTACTTC | CASSRETGPAYEQYF
TRBD1 | once | TRBJ2-2 | TRBV10-3 | TGTGCCATCAGTGATACAGGGGGCACCGGGGAGCTGTTTTTT | CAISDTGGTGELFF
TRBD1 | - | TRBJ1-5 | TRBV18 | TGTGCCAGCTCACCGCAGGACAGGGAAGTTCAGCCCCAGCATTTT | CASSPQDREVQPQHF